These 24 T cell receptor beta chains were all obtained from the same sample, sequenced in a study of shared clonotypes between healthy human individuals (dated by TCRdb to 2018 to 2021). Library preparation employed the immunoSEQ multiplex PCR assay. The immuneACCESS repertoire file appears here via TCRdb, limited to in-frame rearrangements. These files lack a portion of the clones; in checked studies, under half of the deficit traces to unresolved V genes, and the cause of the others is not known. The sample data list 400,000 to 600,000 clones, and 60% to 80% of these were observed just once. Jointly, the top ten make up roughly an eighth of the sample. What was sequenced was PBMCs. Source of these receptors: a woman between 35 and 50 years old in good health. Some clones in this sample may be carry-over from other donors' samples.

In the case of this clone: The junction and the germline gene differ at one end; a read error may be behind it. The same CDR3 is also encoded by other DNA sequences in this sample. The chain recombines TRBV4-1 with TRBJ1-1; a possible D gene is TRBD1 (5 bases). The CDR3 has 13 residues. Germline lookup yields CDR1 MGHRA and CDR2 YSYEKL. CDR3 residues: CASSQDEGTEAFF. In DNA form, the CDR3 reads TGCGCCAGCAGCCAAGATGAGGGGACTGAGGCTTTCTTT.

The J gene is TRBJ2-1, the V gene TRBV30; D may be TRBD2 (6 bases). The V end was cut by 4 bases, the J end by 5 bases, with 15 bases between. CDR1 and CDR2 from the germline V gene are GTSNPN and SVGIG (reference sequence). This CDR3 is built from 14 residues. The CDR3 is CAWTMGGPDNEQFF. The CDR3 nucleotides are TGTGCCTGGACTATGGGAGGACCCGACAATGAGCAGTTCTTC.

V gene TRBV5-4 combines with J gene TRBJ2-7, with D possibly being TRBD2 (6 bases). The V gene's germline CDR1 is SGHNT and CDR2 YYREEE (reference sequence). Trimming took off 0 bases at V and 7 bases at J, with 17 bases between the two ends. The CDR3 extends over 15 amino acids. The CDR3, as DNA: TGTGCCAGCAGCTTGGACCAGGGACGGGCGGGGGAGCAGTACTTC. This sequence encodes CASSLDQGRAGEQYF.

The chain combines TRBV2 with TRBJ2-3, with 7 bases matching TRBD2. The CDR3 covers 13 residues. Per the germline V gene, CDR1 is SNHLY and CDR2 is FYNNEI. Unmatched junction bases numbered 9, after V lost 11 bases and J lost 4 bases. This CDR3 reads CAAGGGVADTQYF. The CDR3 DNA sequence: TGTGCCGCTGGGGGAGGGGTAGCAGATACGCAGTATTTT. Full variable domain (remainder filled in from reference TRBV2 and TRBJ2-3): EPEVTQTPSHQVTQMGQEVILRCVPISNHLYFYWYRQILGQKVEFLVSFYNNEISEKSEIFDDQFSVERPDGSNFTLKIRSTKLEDSAMYFCAAGGGVADTQYFGPGTRLTVL.

V usage is TRBV30 and J usage is TRBJ2-7; D gene ambiguous. Germline loops: CDR1 GTSNPN, CDR2 SVGIG (reference sequence). The CDR3 spans 17 residues. Trimming shortened V by 1 base and J by 3 bases, and 22 bases separated the two germline ends. The CDR3 DNA sequence: TGTGCCTGGAGTGCCGCATCGGCCTTGAATACCTACTACGAGCAGTACTTC. It specifies CAWSAASALNTYYEQYF.

This clone was observed a handful of times. V and J are TRBV13 and TRBJ2-1; 8 bases map to TRBD2. With 0 bases clipped from V and 10 bases from J, the junction kept 8 bases outside the gene matches. In germline, CDR1 is PRHDT, CDR2 FYEKMQ (reference sequence). The CDR3 loop spans 15 amino acids. CDR3 sequence: CASSLGERGPKEQFF. DNA of the CDR3: TGTGCCAGCAGCTTAGGGGAGCGGGGGCCTAAAGAGCAGTTCTTC.

The V call is TRBV5-5, the J call TRBJ2-1, with a possible D match to TRBD2 (5 bases). The V gene lost 0 bases and the J gene lost 9 bases, with 13 bases spanning the gap. CDR1 is SGHKS, CDR2 YYEKEE, per germline (reference sequence). The CDR3 covers 14 residues. The CDR3 DNA follows: TGTGCCAGCAGCTTGGTATCTCAAGGGAGTGAGCAGTTCTTC. Translated: CASSLVSQGSEQFF.

This clone turned up a few times. This chain links TRBV18 with TRBJ1-5; D is unclear. Looked up from germline, CDR1 is KGHSH and CDR2 is LQKENI. This CDR3 has 12 amino acids. V gave up 2 bases and J gave up 6 bases, with 5 bases separating them. CDR3 DNA sequence: TGTGCCAGCTCACCAGAGGGTCAGCCCCAGCATTTT. It translates to CASSPEGQPQHF.

V is TRBV21-1 and J is TRBJ2-7; TRBD2 was called by the table and not checked on the DNA. TRBV21-1 is classified as a pseudogene. CDR3 length: 16 amino acids. CDR3 nucleotide sequence: TGTGCCAGCAAGCAGACTAGCGGGATCTCGTACTACGAGCAGTACTTC. It is translated as CASKQTSGISYYEQYF.

The V call is TRBV1, the J call TRBJ1-4; the table's D gene call, TRBD1, was not cross checked with the DNA. TRBV1 is tagged as a pseudogene. There are 19 residues in the CDR3. CDR3 amino acids: CTSSQEGGTPQENFEKLFF. Written as DNA, the CDR3 is TGCACCAGCAGCCAAGAGGGTGGGACACCGCAAGAAAATTTTGAAAAACTGTTTTTT.

This clone was seen only once. J is TRBJ1-1 and V is TRBV7-3; TRBD1 agrees at 7 bases. With V trimmed by 0 bases and J by 2 bases, 3 bases remained unmatched. The CDR3 runs 15 residues. The germline V gene encodes CDR1 SGHTA and CDR2 FQGTGA. CDR3 residues: CASSLTGQRNTEAFF. CDR3 sequence (DNA): TGTGCCAGCAGCTTAACGGGACAGCGCAACACTGAAGCTTTCTTT.

The table lists this clone with a few counts. The identical CDR3 is also encoded by other nucleotide sequences in the sample. The chain joins TRBV30 to TRBJ1-5, with TRBD1 as a possible D gene (5 bases). The CDR3 loop spans 13 amino acids. Trimming cost V 0 bases and J 6 bases, with 9 bases left between them. CDR1 GTSNPN and CDR2 SVGIG come from the germline V gene (reference sequence). CDR3 loop: CAWSVQGGQPQHF. The CDR3 DNA is TGTGCCTGGAGTGTGCAGGGAGGTCAGCCCCAGCATTTT.

The chain employs TRBV9 and TRBJ2-2; D is uncertain. V lost 0 bases and J 6 bases, leaving 15 bases between the germline ends. In germline, CDR1 is SGDLS, CDR2 YYNGEE. The CDR3 length is 16 residues. As DNA, the CDR3 is TGTGCCAGCAGCGTAGCTTCGACTCGAAGATCCGGGGAGCTGTTTTTT. It encodes CASSVASTRRSGELFF.

The chain joins TRBV29-1 to TRBJ2-7; D not resolved. CDR1 and CDR2 from the germline V gene are SQVTM and ANQGSEA. V shed 4 bases and J shed 3 bases, with 7 bases lying between them. There are 11 residues in the CDR3. This CDR3 is CSVVDDYEQYF. The CDR3, as DNA: TGCAGCGTTGTTGACGACTACGAGCAGTACTTC.

This sequence joins TRBV14 and TRBJ1-3; D not resolved. The CDR3 spans 15 residues. V lost 4 bases and J lost 4, with 14 bases in between. Looked up from germline, CDR1 is SGHDN and CDR2 is FVKESK. The CDR3 loop reads CASSPVATGGNTIYF. The CDR3 DNA is TGTGCCAGCAGCCCCGTTGCGACTGGAGGAAACACCATATATTTT.

This clone was found a few times. The chain links TRBV30 to TRBJ1-1, with 7 bases that match TRBD1. V dropped 4 bases and J dropped 3; count of bases not matched to a gene: 5. The CDR3 runs 13 residues. Germline assignment: CDR1 GTSNPN and CDR2 SVGIG (reference sequence). The CDR3 nucleotides read TGTGCCTGGAACCTAGACAGGGACACTGAAGCTTTCTTT. Its translation: CAWNLDRDTEAFF.

The J gene is TRBJ1-2, the V gene TRBV7-2; D remains ambiguous. Germline V lookup: CDR1 SGHTA, CDR2 FQGNSA. CDR3 size: 14 residues. Trimming stripped 3 bases from V and 1 base from J, with 9 bases between. The CDR3 sequence is CASSFGQNNYGYTF. The CDR3 DNA sequence: TGTGCCAGCAGCTTCGGGCAGAATAACTATGGCTACACCTTC.

The chain uses TRBV13 and TRBJ2-1; 14 bases are shared with TRBD2. The V gene's germline CDR1 is PRHDT and CDR2 FYEKMQ (reference sequence). CDR3 length: 16 amino acids. Trimming cost V 5 bases and J 6 bases; bases outside gene matches: 6. The CDR3 DNA follows: TGTGCCAGCAGCCCCGGGACTAGCGGGAGATCCAATGAGCAGTTCTTC. Protein: CASSPGTSGRSNEQFF.

On this clone: This same CDR3 is encoded by further DNA sequences in the sample. The genes are TRBV14 and TRBJ1-2, with 8 positions matching TRBD1. V was clipped by 6 bases and J by 4 bases; unmatched bases: 4. The CDR3 contains 13 residues. Germline values: CDR1 SGHDN, CDR2 FVKESK. CDR3 sequence reads: CASSRQGSYGYTF. CDR3 in DNA: TGTGCCAGCAGTCGACAGGGGAGCTATGGCTACACCTTC.

This clone was seen just once. This chain connects TRBV11-2 to TRBJ2-4; TRBD2 might be the D (6 bases). Between the trimmed V and J ends, which lost 1 base and 4 bases, there was a span of 11 bases. The CDR3 is 15 residues long. Per the germline V gene, CDR1 is SGHAT and CDR2 is FQNNGV. This CDR3 is CASSLVGGTKNIQYF. Written as DNA, the CDR3 is TGTGCCAGCAGCTTAGTGGGCGGGACTAAAAACATTCAGTACTTC. Complete variable domain (other parts from reference TRBV11-2 and TRBJ2-4): EAGVAQSPRYKIIEKRQSVAFWCNPISGHATLYWYQQILGQGPKLLIQFQNNGVVDDSQLPKDRFSAERLKGVDSTLKIQPAKLEDSAVYLCASSLVGGTKNIQYFGAGTRLSVL.

The chain carries TRBV7-7 and TRBJ2-1, with 11 bases fitting TRBD2. This CDR3 is built from 15 residues. Trimming cost V 5 bases and J 7 bases; bases outside gene matches: 7. CDR1 SSHAT and CDR2 FNYEAQ come from the germline V gene (reference sequence). The CDR3 nucleotides read TGTGCCAGCAGCCGCTTAGCGGGAGGGCAAAATGAGCAGTTCTTC. Translation gives CASSRLAGGQNEQFF.

This clone was counted between two and nine times. The rearrangement uses TRBV12-5 and TRBJ2-2, with D possibly TRBD2 on 5 matching bases. Germline values: CDR1 LGHNT, CDR2 FRNRAP. Trimming removed 5 bases at V and 7 bases at J, with 8 bases between. CDR3 length equals 12 residues. The DNA of the CDR3 is TGTGCTAGTGGTCTCCGGGACGGGGAGCTGTTTTTT. It specifies CASGLRDGELFF.

On this clone itself: Other DNA sequences within the sample encode an identical CDR3. V gene TRBV5-1 combines with J gene TRBJ2-1; D not resolved. The V and J ends lost 1 base and 6 bases respectively, with 5 bases between them. This CDR3 has 12 amino acids. CDR1 is SGHRS, CDR2 YFSETQ, per germline. In nucleotides, the CDR3 is TGCGCCAGCAGCTTGAGTGGCAATGAGCAGTTCTTC. Encoded protein: CASSLSGNEQFF.

The chain carries TRBV19 and TRBJ1-2; D may be TRBD1 (6 bases). Per the germline V gene, CDR1 is LNHDA and CDR2 is SQIVND (reference sequence). V was cut by 7 bases and J by 6 bases, with 9 bases left in between. The CDR3 consists of 11 residues. CDR3 DNA: TGTGCCAGTATATCAGGGGATGGCTACACCTTC. Translated, it gives CASISGDGYTF. The entire variable domain, with the rest obtained from reference TRBV19 and TRBJ1-2, is as follows: DGGITQSPKYLFRKEGQNVTLSCEQNLNHDAMYWYRQDPGQGLRLIYYSQIVNDFQKGDIAEGYSVSREKKESFPLTVTSAQKNPTAFYLCASISGDGYTFGSGTRLTVV.